This T cell receptor beta chain came from a study of blood T cell repertoires in COVID-19. At the level of the study: T cells, B-cell-depleted T cells, or PBMCs supplied cDNA or gDNA.

The assay was immunoSEQ multiplex PCR, and TCRdb's table has in-frame clones only and misses some. The repertoire holds under 200,000 clones, around 82% seen once, with more than 4% in the top ten. Germline values: CDR1 SQVTM, CDR2 ANQGSEA. Trimming pared 8 bases from V and 11 bases from J, leaving 18 bases between. This CDR3 is 11 amino acids long. The clonotype comes from a woman aged 55 to 70 with acute COVID-19. The sample comprised PBMCs or T cells enriched from blood (not recorded which). This chain joins TRBV29-1 and TRBJ1-1; no firm D call. CDR3 in amino acids: CSFADPAGAFF. The DNA of the CDR3 is TGCAGCTTCGCAGACCCGGCGGGGGCTTTCTTT.